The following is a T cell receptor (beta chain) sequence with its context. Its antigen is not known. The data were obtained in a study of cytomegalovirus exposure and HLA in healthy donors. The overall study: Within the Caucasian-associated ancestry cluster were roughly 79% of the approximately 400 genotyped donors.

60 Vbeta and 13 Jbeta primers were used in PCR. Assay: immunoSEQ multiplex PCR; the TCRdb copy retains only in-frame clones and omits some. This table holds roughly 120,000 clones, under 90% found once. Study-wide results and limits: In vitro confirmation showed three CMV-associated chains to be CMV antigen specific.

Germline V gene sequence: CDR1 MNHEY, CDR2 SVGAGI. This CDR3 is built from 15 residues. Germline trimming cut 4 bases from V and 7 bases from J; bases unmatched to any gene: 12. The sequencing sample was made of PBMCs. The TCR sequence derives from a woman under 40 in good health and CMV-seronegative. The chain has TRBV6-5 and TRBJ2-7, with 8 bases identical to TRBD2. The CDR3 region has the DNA TGTGCCAGCAGTTCCTACTGGCGGGGGGCGGGTGAGCAGTACTTC. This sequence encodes CASSSYWRGAGEQYF.